This T cell receptor beta chain was profiled in a study of cytomegalovirus exposure and HLA in healthy donors. In germline, CDR1 is MGHRA, CDR2 YSYEKL. The CDR3 is 16 amino acids. The trim removed 0 bases at V and 5 bases at J, leaving 9 bases unmatched. Donors counted as nominally healthy when sampled, yet unrecorded immune exposures were likely. Primers for the PCR totalled 60 Vbeta and 13 Jbeta. Sequencing was performed with immunoSEQ multiplex PCR; in TCRdb, only in-frame clones are kept and a portion is missing. The sample totals around 75,000 clones. Sequences were obtained from PBMCs. The rearrangement joins TRBV4-1 to TRBJ2-7, with TRBD2 identical over 8 bases. The sequence was obtained from a boy under 18 in good health and CMV-seronegative. CDR3 DNA sequence: TGCGCCAGCAGCCAAGATAGGAGCGGGAGTCCCCACGAGCAGTACTTC. This translates into CASSQDRSGSPHEQYF.